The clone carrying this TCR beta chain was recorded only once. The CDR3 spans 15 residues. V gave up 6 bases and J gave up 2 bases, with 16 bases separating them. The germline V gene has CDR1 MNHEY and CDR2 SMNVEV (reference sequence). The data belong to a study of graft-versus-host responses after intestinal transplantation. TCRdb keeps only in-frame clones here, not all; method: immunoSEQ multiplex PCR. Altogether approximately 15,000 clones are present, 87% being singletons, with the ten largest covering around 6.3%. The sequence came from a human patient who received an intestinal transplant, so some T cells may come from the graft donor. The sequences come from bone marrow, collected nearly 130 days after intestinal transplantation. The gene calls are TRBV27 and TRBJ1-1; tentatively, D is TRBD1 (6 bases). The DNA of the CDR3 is TGTGCCAGCAGACTAGACCGGACAGCCAACACTGAAGCTTTCTTT. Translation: CASRLDRTANTEAFF.